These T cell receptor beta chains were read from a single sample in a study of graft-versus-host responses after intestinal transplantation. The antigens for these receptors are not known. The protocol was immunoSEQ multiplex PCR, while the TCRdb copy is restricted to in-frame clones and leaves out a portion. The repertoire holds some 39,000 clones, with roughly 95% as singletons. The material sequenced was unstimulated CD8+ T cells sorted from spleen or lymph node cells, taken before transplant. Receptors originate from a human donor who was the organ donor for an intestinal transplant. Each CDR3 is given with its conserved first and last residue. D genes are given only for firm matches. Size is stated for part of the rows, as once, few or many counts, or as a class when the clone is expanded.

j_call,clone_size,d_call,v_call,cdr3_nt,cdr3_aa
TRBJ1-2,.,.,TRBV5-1,TGCGCCAGCAGCTTGTACGCAGGACTTTTCTATGGCTACACCTTC,CASSLYAGLFYGYTF
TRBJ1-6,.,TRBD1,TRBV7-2,TGTGCCAGCAGCCAGACAGGACAGGGACTAAATTCACCCCTCCACTTT,CASSQTGQGLNSPLHF
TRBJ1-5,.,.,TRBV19,TGTGCCAGTAGTACCGCCGCAAGTCCGCCCCAGCATTTT,CASSTAASPPQHF
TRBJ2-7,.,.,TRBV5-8,TGTGCCAGCAGCACGCCATTGAGGCCCTACGAGCAGTACTTC,CASSTPLRPYEQYF
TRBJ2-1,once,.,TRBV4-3,TGCGCCAGCAGCCAAGGGGCCGGGCCCACAAACAATGAGCAGTTCTTC,CASSQGAGPTNNEQFF
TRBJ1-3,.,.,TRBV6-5,TGTGCCAGCAGCCCGAACTCAGTGGGGGGAAACACCATATATTTT,CASSPNSVGGNTIYF
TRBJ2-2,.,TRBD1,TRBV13,TGTGCCAGCAGCTTAGGCCGAAAACAGGGGGGCACCGGGGAGCTGTTTTTT,CASSLGRKQGGTGELFF
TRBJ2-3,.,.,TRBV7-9,TGTGCCAGCAGCCCCGGGGTCGGAGGTACAGATACGCAGTATTTT,CASSPGVGGTDTQYF
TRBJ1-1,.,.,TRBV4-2,TGTGCCAGCAGCCAAGATCTCGGGGCCGAAGCTTTCTTT,CASSQDLGAEAFF
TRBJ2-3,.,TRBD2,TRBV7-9,TGTGCCAGCAGCTTAGTAACTAGCGGGGGGGGCACAGATACGCAGTATTTT,CASSLVTSGGGTDTQYF
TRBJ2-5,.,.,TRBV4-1,TGCGCCAGCAGCCAAGACCAAGAGACCCAGTACTTC,CASSQDQETQYF
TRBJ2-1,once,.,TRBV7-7,TGTGCTAGCAGCTTAGAATTCGCGCGGGAACCCTACAATGAGCAGTTCTTC,CASSLEFAREPYNEQFF
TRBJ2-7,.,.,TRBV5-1,TGCGCCAGCAGCTTGGGAAGGGTAACCTACGAGCAGTACTTC,CASSLGRVTYEQYF
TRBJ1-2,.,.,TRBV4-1,TGCGCCAGCAGCCAAGAATACCTCCCGTTGGACCCTCGATACACCTTC,CASSQEYLPLDPRYTF
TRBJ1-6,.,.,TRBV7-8,TGTGCCAGCCGCTGGGAGGTGGATAATTCACCCCTCCACTTT,CASRWEVDNSPLHF
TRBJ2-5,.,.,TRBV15,TGTGCCACCAGCAGAGAGGTTAGAGGGTACTGGGAGACCCAGTACTTC,CATSREVRGYWETQYF
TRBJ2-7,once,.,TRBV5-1,TGCGCCAGCAGCCGCGGGACTTCCGCCTACGAGCAGTACTTC,CASSRGTSAYEQYF
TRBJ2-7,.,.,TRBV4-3,TGCGCCAGCAGCCAAGATAGGGAGGTCTGGTACGAGCAGTACTTC,CASSQDREVWYEQYF
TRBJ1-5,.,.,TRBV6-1,TGTGCCAGCAGTGAATACGGGTCCGCTCAGCCCCAGCATTTT,CASSEYGSAQPQHF
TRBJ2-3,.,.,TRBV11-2,TGTGCCAGCAGCTTATTTGATAGGGATACGCAGTATTTT,CASSLFDRDTQYF
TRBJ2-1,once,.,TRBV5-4,TGTGCCAGCAGCTACTCTACAGGGTTGCTCTACAATGAGCAGTTCTTC,CASSYSTGLLYNEQFF
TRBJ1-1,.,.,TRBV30,TGTGCCTGGAGTGTGGTGGGGACTGAAGCTTTCTTT,CAWSVVGTEAFF
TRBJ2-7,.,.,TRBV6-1,TGTGCCAGCAGTGAAGGGACAATGATCTCCTACGAGCAGTACTTC,CASSEGTMISYEQYF
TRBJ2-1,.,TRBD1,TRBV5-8,TGTGCCAGCCAGGGGGTCTCCTACAATGAGCAGTTCTTC,CASQGVSYNEQFF
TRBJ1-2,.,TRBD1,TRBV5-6,TGTGCCAGCAGCCTGTCAGGGGGGCGCGGCTATGGCTACACCTTC,CASSLSGGRGYGYTF